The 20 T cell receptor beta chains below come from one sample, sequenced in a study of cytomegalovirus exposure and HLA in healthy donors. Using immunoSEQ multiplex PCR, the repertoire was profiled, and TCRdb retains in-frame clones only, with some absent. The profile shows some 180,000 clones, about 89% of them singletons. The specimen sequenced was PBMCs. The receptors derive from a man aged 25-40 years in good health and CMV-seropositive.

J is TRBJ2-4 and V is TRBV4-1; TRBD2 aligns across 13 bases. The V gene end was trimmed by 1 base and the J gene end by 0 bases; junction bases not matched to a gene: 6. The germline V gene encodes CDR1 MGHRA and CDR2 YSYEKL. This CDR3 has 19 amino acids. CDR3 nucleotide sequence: TGCGCCAGCAGCCAAGTGGGACTAGCGGGACGGGGAGCCAAAAACATTCAGTACTTC. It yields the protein CASSQVGLAGRGAKNIQYF.

CDR3 protein: CASSSRWGLAGGSNEQFF. The DNA for the CDR3 is TGTGCCAGCAGCTCTCGCTGGGGACTAGCGGGAGGCTCCAATGAGCAGTTCTTC. The J gene is TRBJ2-1, the V gene TRBV7-6; TRBD2 agrees at 15 bases. V dropped 4 bases and J dropped 6; count of bases not matched to a gene: 10. CDR3 length: 18 residues. Germline CDR1 reads SGHVS; CDR2 reads FNYEAQ.

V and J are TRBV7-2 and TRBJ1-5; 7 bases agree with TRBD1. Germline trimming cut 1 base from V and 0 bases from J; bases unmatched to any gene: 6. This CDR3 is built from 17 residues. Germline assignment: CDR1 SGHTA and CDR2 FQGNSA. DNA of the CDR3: TGTGCCAGCAGCTTAGACAGGACAGGTTATAGCAATCAGCCCCAGCATTTT. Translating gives CASSLDRTGYSNQPQHF.

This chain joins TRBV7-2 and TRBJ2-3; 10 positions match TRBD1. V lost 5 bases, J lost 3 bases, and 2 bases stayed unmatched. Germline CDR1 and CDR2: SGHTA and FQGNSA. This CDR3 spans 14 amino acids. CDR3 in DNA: TGTGCCAGCAGCCAGGACAGGGGGACAGATACGCAGTATTTT. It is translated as CASSQDRGTDTQYF.

CDR3 protein: CASSREAGTGNTIYF. As DNA, the CDR3 is TGTGCCAGCAGTAGGGAGGCCGGGACAGGAAACACCATATATTTT. The chain couples TRBV27 to TRBJ1-3; D possibly corresponds to TRBD1 (6 bases). Per germline, CDR1 MNHEY and CDR2 SMNVEV (reference sequence). V lost 5 bases to trimming and J lost 4 bases, with 15 bases between them. CDR3 length: 15 amino acids.

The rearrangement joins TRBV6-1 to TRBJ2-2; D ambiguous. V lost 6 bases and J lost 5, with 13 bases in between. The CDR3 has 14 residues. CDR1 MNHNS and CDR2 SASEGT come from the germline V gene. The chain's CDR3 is CASRADRATGELFF. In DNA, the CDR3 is TGTGCCAGCAGGGCGGACCGGGCTACCGGGGAGCTGTTTTTT.

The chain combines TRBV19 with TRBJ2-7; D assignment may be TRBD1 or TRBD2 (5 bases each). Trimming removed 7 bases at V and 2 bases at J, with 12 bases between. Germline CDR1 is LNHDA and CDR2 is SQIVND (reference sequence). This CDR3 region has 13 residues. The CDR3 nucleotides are TGTGCCAGTATGGGGGATCCTACCTACGAGCAGTACTTC. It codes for CASMGDPTYEQYF.

The CDR3 DNA reads TGCAGCGCTCAGGGACTAGCGGCCTCTACCGGGGAGCTGTTTTTT. Its protein product is CSAQGLAASTGELFF. The V call is TRBV29-1, the J call TRBJ2-2; 11 bases agree with TRBD2. Germline V gives CDR1 SQVTM, CDR2 ANQGSEA. The CDR3 runs to 15 residues. The V and J ends lost 7 bases and 5 bases, in that order; junction bases with no gene match: 9.

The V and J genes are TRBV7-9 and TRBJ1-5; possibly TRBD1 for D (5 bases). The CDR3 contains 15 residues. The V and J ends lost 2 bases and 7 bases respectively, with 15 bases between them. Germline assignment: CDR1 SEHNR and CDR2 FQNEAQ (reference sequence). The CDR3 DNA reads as TGTGCCAGCAGCTTAAATGGGGGGTTCGGACAGCCCCAGCATTTT. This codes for CASSLNGGFGQPQHF.

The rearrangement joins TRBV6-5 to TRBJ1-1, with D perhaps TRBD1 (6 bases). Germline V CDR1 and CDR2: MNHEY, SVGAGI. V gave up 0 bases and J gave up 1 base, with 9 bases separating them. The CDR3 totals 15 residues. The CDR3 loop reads CASSYSGHENTEAFF. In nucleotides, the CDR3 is TGTGCCAGCAGTTACTCGGGACACGAGAACACTGAAGCTTTCTTT.

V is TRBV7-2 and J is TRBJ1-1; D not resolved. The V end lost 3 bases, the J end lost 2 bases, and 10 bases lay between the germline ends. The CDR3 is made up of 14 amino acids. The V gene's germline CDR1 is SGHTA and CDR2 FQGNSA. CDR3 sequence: CASSFGRLNTEAFF. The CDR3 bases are TGTGCCAGCAGCTTCGGACGGCTTAACACTGAAGCTTTCTTT.

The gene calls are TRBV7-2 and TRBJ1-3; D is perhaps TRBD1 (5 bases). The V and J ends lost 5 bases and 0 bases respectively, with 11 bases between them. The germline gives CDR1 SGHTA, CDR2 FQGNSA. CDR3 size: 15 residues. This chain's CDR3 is CASSVDSYSGNTIYF. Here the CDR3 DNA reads TGTGCCAGCAGCGTTGACAGCTACTCTGGAAACACCATATATTTT.

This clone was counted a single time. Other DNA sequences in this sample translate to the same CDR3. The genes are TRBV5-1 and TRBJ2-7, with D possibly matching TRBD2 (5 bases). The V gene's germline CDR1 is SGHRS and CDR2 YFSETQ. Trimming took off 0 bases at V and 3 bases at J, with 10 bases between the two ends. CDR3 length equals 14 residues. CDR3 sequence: CASSLVVGSYEQYF. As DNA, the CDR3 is TGCGCCAGCAGCTTGGTCGTGGGGAGCTACGAGCAGTACTTC.

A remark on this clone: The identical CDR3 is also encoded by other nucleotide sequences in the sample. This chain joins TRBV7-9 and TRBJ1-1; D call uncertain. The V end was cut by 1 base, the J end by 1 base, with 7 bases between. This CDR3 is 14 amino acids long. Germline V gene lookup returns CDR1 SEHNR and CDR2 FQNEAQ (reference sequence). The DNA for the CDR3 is TGTGCCAGCAGCTTAGATGGCGGGAACACTGAAGCTTTCTTT. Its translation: CASSLDGGNTEAFF.

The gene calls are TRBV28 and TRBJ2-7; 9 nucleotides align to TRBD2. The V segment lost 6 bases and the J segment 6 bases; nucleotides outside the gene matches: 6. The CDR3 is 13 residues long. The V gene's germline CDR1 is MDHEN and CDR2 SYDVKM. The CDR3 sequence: CASRGTSFREQYF. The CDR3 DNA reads TGTGCCAGCAGAGGGACTAGCTTTCGCGAGCAGTACTTC.

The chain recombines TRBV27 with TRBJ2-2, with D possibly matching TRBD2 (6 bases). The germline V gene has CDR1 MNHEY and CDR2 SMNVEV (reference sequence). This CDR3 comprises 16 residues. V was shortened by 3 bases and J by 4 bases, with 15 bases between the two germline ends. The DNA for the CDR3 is TGTGCCAGCAGTTTTGGGACTGGTTGGTCCACCGGGGAGCTGTTTTTT. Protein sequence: CASSFGTGWSTGELFF.

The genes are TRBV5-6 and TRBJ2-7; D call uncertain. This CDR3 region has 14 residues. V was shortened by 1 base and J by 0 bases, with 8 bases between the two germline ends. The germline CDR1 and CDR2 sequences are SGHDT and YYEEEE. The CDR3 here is CASSLTQSSYEQYF. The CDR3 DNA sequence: TGTGCCAGCAGCTTGACACAGAGCTCCTACGAGCAGTACTTC. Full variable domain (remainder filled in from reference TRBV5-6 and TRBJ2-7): DAGVTQSPTHLIKTRGQQVTLRCSPKSGHDTVSWYQQALGQGPQFIFQYYEEEERQRGNFPDRFSGHQFPNYSSELNVNALLLGDSALYLCASSLTQSSYEQYFGPGTRLTVT.

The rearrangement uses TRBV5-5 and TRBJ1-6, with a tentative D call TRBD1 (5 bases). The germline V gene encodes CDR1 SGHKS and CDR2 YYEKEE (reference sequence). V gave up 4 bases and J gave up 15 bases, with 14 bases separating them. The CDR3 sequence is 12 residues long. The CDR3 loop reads CASSVRQSRLHF. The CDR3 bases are TGTGCCAGCAGCGTTAGACAGTCTCGCCTCCACTTT.

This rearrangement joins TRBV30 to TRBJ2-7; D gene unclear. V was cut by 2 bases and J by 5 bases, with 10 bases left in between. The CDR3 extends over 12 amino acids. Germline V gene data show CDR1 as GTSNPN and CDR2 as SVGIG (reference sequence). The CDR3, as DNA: TGTGCCTGGAGTCGGATAAGGCACGAGCAGTACTTC. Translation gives CAWSRIRHEQYF.

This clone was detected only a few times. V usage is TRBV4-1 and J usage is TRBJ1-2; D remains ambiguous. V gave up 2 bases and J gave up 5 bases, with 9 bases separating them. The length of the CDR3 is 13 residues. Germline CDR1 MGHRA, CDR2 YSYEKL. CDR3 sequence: CASSQLVLYGYTF. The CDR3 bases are TGCGCCAGCAGCCAACTAGTATTATATGGCTACACCTTC.